The next 6 T cell receptor beta chains were all read from a single sample in a study of T cell repertoires in cytomegalovirus infection (dated by TCRdb to between 2018 and 2021). No antigens are known for them. Instrument used: Illumina HiSeq 1500. TCRdb handled the public reads itself, with Q25 trimming in fastp and clone calling in MiXCR, and kept productive beta chains. For every CDR3 protein sequence, its rows merge into one entry that carries the most common genes and DNA. For this sample there are about 570,000 distinct CDR3 sequences; roughly 42% appear just once. The ten largest make up around 48% of the sample. In the paper's terms, the treatment or condition label means: in vitro stimulation with specific CMV peptide epitopes to enrich CMV-specific T cells. The sample in question was cultured PBMCs, obtained from culture after CMV antigen stimulation. These receptors all come from a human donor in good health (CMV status not recorded). Some clones in this sample may be carry-over from other donors' samples.

The chain joins TRBV6-5 to TRBJ1-2; D remains unclear. Germline V gives CDR1 MNHEY, CDR2 SVGAGI. The V end was cut by 6 bases, the J end by 3 bases, with 20 bases between. The CDR3 length is 16 residues. CDR3 DNA: TGTGCCAGCAGCTCCGGTCCCGCCGGGTCCTACTATGGCTACACCTTC. Its protein product is CASSSGPAGSYYGYTF.

This rearrangement joins TRBV5-4 to TRBJ2-3; no clear D gene. The CDR3 has 14 residues. The germline V gene encodes CDR1 SGHNT and CDR2 YYREEE (reference sequence). V was clipped by 4 bases and J by 6 bases, with 15 bases between them. The CDR3 DNA sequence: TGTGCCAGCAGCCCCCGGGCCTCCGCCGATACGCAGTATTTT. Encoded protein: CASSPRASADTQYF.

The chain is built from TRBV28 and TRBJ1-2, with a weak D call TRBD1 (5 bases). Germline CDR1 MDHEN, CDR2 SYDVKM. CDR3 size: 14 residues. The germline V and J ends were trimmed by 3 bases and 5 bases, with 13 bases remaining between them. The CDR3, as DNA: TGTGCCAGCAGTTTCGGTCAGGGTTGGTATGGCTACACCTTC. As protein: CASSFGQGWYGYTF.

This chain connects TRBV5-4 to TRBJ1-5; D is perhaps TRBD1 (5 bases). Trimming pared 0 bases from V and 5 bases from J, leaving 9 bases between. The germline V gene has CDR1 SGHNT and CDR2 YYREEE (reference sequence). The CDR3 consists of 14 residues. CDR3 residues: CASSLEGTYQPQHF. CDR3 sequence (DNA): TGTGCCAGCAGCTTGGAAGGGACCTATCAGCCCCAGCATTTT. The full variable domain, in which reference TRBV5-4 and TRBJ1-5 provide the parts outside the CDR3, is ETGVTQSPTHLIKTRGQQVTLRCSSQSGHNTVSWYQQALGQGPQFIFQYYREEENGRGNFPPRFSGLQFPNYSSELNVNALELDDSALYLCASSLEGTYQPQHFGDGTRLSIL.

The V and J genes are TRBV6-1 and TRBJ2-3; D unresolved. The CDR3 length is 12 residues. CDR1 is MNHNS, CDR2 SASEGT, per germline. Between the trimmed V and J ends, which lost 5 bases and 4 bases, there was a span of 7 bases. The DNA of the CDR3 is TGTGCCAGCAGTAAATATTCAGATACGCAGTATTTT. The encoded protein is CASSKYSDTQYF.

Only a few counts were recorded for this clonotype. The chain is built from TRBV6-5 and TRBJ1-3; no clear D. Germline CDR1 and CDR2: MNHEY and SVGAGI. V gave up 6 bases and J gave up 2 bases, with 17 bases separating them. This CDR3 spans 16 amino acids. CDR3 loop: CASSQGYPRTGNTIYF. CDR3 in DNA: TGTGCCAGCAGCCAAGGTTATCCCAGAACTGGAAACACCATATATTTT.